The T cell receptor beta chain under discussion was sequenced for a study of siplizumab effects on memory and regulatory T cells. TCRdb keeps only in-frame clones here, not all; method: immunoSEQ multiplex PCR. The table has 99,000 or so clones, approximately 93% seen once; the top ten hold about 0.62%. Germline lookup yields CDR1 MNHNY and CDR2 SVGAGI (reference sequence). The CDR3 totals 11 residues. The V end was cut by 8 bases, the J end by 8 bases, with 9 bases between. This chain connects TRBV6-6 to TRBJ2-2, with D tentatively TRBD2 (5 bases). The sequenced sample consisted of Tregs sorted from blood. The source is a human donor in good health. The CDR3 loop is CASGRVGELFF. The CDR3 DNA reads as TGTGCCAGCGGGCGGGTGGGGGAGCTGTTTTTT.